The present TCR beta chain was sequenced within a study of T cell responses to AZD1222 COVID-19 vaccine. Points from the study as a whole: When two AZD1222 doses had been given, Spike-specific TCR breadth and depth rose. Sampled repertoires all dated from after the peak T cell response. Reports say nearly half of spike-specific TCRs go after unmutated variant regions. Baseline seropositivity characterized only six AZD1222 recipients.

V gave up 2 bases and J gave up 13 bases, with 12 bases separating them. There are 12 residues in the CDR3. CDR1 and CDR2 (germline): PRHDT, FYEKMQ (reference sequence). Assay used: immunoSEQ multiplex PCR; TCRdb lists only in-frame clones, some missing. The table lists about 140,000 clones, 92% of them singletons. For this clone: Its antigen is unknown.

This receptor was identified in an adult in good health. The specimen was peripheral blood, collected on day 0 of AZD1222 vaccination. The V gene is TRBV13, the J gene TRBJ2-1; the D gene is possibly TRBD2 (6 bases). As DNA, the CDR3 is TGTGCCAGCAGCTTACGGTTCGGACTACAGTTCTTC. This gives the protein CASSLRFGLQFF.